The rows below give T cell receptor beta chains drawn from one sample of a study of T cell repertoires in cytomegalovirus infection. One entry per CDR3 protein results from TCRdb running MiXCR on the reads. The repertoire includes roughly 500,000 distinct CDR3 sequences, roughly 34% of them detected once, and 15% to 20% sits in the top ten. Their specific antigens are unknown. Sequencing was performed on cultured PBMCs, taken from culture after CMV antigen stimulation. The receptors come from a human donor in good health (CMV status not recorded). Some clones in this sample may be carry-over from other donors' samples. The CDR3 runs from the conserved cysteine through the conserved F or W. Fields, in order: D gene, J gene, V gene, clone size, CDR3 protein, CDR3 DNA. A D gene is named only where the DNA matches it firmly. The size field is filled for only some rows; it gives once, few, many or a size class.

d_gene: TRBD2; j_gene: TRBJ2-2; v_gene: TRBV7-2; abundance: many; CDR3aa: CASSWTSGSAGELFF; CDR3nt: TGTGCCAGCAGCTGGACTAGCGGGAGTGCCGGGGAGCTGTTTTTT
d_gene: TRBD1; j_gene: TRBJ1-5; v_gene: TRBV6-1; abundance: few; CDR3aa: CASREDRGPDQPQHF; CDR3nt: TGTGCCAGCAGGGAGGACAGGGGGCCTGATCAGCCCCAGCATTTT
d_gene: NA; j_gene: TRBJ2-2; v_gene: TRBV12-3/TRBV12-4; abundance: NA; CDR3aa: CANSGAPGELFF; CDR3nt: TGTGCCAACTCGGGGGCACCCGGGGAGCTGTTTTTT
d_gene: NA; j_gene: TRBJ2-1; v_gene: TRBV12-5; abundance: few; CDR3aa: CASGLVRGVQFF; CDR3nt: TGTGCTAGTGGTTTGGTACGAGGGGTGCAGTTCTTC
d_gene: TRBD1; j_gene: TRBJ2-5; v_gene: TRBV6-1; abundance: NA; CDR3aa: CASSDNRGQETQYF; CDR3nt: TGTGCCAGCAGTGATAACAGGGGGCAAGAGACCCAGTACTTC
d_gene: TRBD1; j_gene: TRBJ2-3; v_gene: TRBV19; abundance: many; CDR3aa: CASSFGTGTDTQYF; CDR3nt: TGTGCCAGTAGTTTTGGGACAGGGACAGATACGCAGTATTTT
d_gene: TRBD2; j_gene: TRBJ2-3; v_gene: TRBV19; abundance: few; CDR3aa: CASNPAGAPDTQYF; CDR3nt: TGTGCCAGTAACCCAGCGGGAGCCCCAGATACGCAGTATTTT
d_gene: TRBD1; j_gene: TRBJ1-6; v_gene: TRBV6-5; abundance: few; CDR3aa: CASSYDRGWYNSPLHF; CDR3nt: TGTGCCAGCAGTTATGACAGGGGGTGGTATAATTCACCCCTCCACTTT
d_gene: NA; j_gene: TRBJ2-2; v_gene: TRBV7-3; abundance: NA; CDR3aa: CASSLIGQNTGELFF; CDR3nt: TGTGCCAGCAGCTTAATCGGCCAAAACACCGGGGAGCTGTTTTTT
d_gene: NA; j_gene: TRBJ2-1; v_gene: TRBV20-1; abundance: once; CDR3aa: CSSRGRSYNEQFF; CDR3nt: TGCAGTTCGCGGGGGCGGTCTTACAATGAGCAGTTCTTC
d_gene: NA; j_gene: TRBJ1-6; v_gene: TRBV19; abundance: few; CDR3aa: CASSIVTQGLESPLHF; CDR3nt: TGTGCCAGTAGTATCGTGACTCAGGGTCTAGAATCACCCCTCCACTTT
d_gene: NA; j_gene: TRBJ1-1; v_gene: TRBV25-1; abundance: NA; CDR3aa: CASSDPGGSTEAFF; CDR3nt: TGTGCCAGCAGTGATCCCGGGGGGTCAACTGAAGCTTTCTTT
d_gene: TRBD1; j_gene: TRBJ1-1; v_gene: TRBV27; abundance: NA; CDR3aa: CASSLQTGYLNTEAFF; CDR3nt: TGTGCCAGCAGTTTACAGACAGGGTACTTGAACACTGAAGCTTTCTTT
d_gene: TRBD2; j_gene: TRBJ2-4; v_gene: TRBV7-9; abundance: NA; CDR3aa: CASSFGLADPRNIQYF; CDR3nt: TGTGCCAGCAGCTTTGGACTAGCGGACCCTCGGAACATTCAGTACTTC
d_gene: NA; j_gene: TRBJ1-1; v_gene: TRBV7-2; abundance: many; CDR3aa: CASRPTGRTEAFF; CDR3nt: TGTGCCAGCAGACCTACAGGGAGGACGGAAGCTTTCTTT
d_gene: TRBD2; j_gene: TRBJ2-5; v_gene: TRBV5-1; abundance: NA; CDR3aa: CASSLWLQRSGQETQYF; CDR3nt: TGCGCCAGCAGCTTGTGGCTACAGCGTAGCGGGCAAGAGACCCAGTACTTC
d_gene: NA; j_gene: TRBJ1-2; v_gene: TRBV11-3; abundance: NA; CDR3aa: CASSLGLGPAYGYTF; CDR3nt: TGTGCCAGCAGCTTAGGTCTGGGGCCGGCCTATGGCTACACCTTC
d_gene: NA; j_gene: TRBJ2-1; v_gene: TRBV27; abundance: NA; CDR3aa: CASTPRASSYNEQFF; CDR3nt: TGTGCCAGCACTCCGCGAGCGAGCTCCTACAATGAGCAGTTCTTC
d_gene: TRBD2; j_gene: TRBJ2-5; v_gene: TRBV7-9; abundance: many; CDR3aa: CASSYGLAGGQETQYF; CDR3nt: TGTGCCAGCAGCTACGGACTAGCGGGAGGGCAAGAGACCCAGTACTTC
d_gene: NA; j_gene: TRBJ2-1; v_gene: TRBV11-3; abundance: few; CDR3aa: CASKSGGAANNEQFF; CDR3nt: TGTGCCAGCAAATCTGGCGGGGCCGCAAACAATGAGCAGTTCTTC
d_gene: TRBD2; j_gene: TRBJ2-5; v_gene: TRBV4-3; abundance: few; CDR3aa: CASSQGSIAGVGETQYF; CDR3nt: TGCGCCAGCAGCCAAGGGAGTATAGCGGGAGTGGGAGAGACCCAGTACTTC
d_gene: TRBD2; j_gene: TRBJ2-3; v_gene: TRBV7-2; abundance: many; CDR3aa: CASSLTSERGDTQYF; CDR3nt: TGTGCCAGCAGCCTGACTAGCGAGAGAGGAGATACGCAGTATTTT
d_gene: NA; j_gene: TRBJ2-7; v_gene: TRBV27; abundance: once; CDR3aa: CASSLYRGGEQYF; CDR3nt: TGTGCCAGCAGTTTATACAGGGGGGGCGAGCAGTACTTC
d_gene: NA; j_gene: TRBJ2-3; v_gene: TRBV7-2; abundance: NA; CDR3aa: CASRMGEDTQYF; CDR3nt: TGTGCCAGCAGGATGGGGGAAGATACGCAGTATTTT
d_gene: NA; j_gene: TRBJ2-5; v_gene: TRBV19; abundance: few; CDR3aa: CASSISAGRKETQYF; CDR3nt: TGTGCCAGTAGTATCTCGGCAGGGCGGAAGGAGACCCAGTACTTC
d_gene: NA; j_gene: TRBJ2-3; v_gene: TRBV7-6; abundance: few; CDR3aa: CASSPGMDTQYF; CDR3nt: TGTGCCAGCAGCCCAGGGATGGATACGCAGTATTTT
d_gene: NA; j_gene: TRBJ2-5; v_gene: TRBV4-1; abundance: NA; CDR3aa: CASRAVGLDKETQYF; CDR3nt: TGCGCCAGCAGGGCCGTTGGGTTGGATAAAGAGACCCAGTACTTC
d_gene: TRBD1; j_gene: TRBJ2-5; v_gene: TRBV7-2; abundance: many; CDR3aa: CASSRDRGQETQYF; CDR3nt: TGTGCCAGCAGCAGGGACAGGGGGCAAGAGACCCAGTACTTC
d_gene: TRBD1; j_gene: TRBJ2-1; v_gene: TRBV5-4; abundance: few; CDR3aa: CASSLAGQETLVKQFF; CDR3nt: TGTGCCAGCAGCTTGGCGGGACAGGAGACGTTGGTAAAGCAGTTCTTC
d_gene: NA; j_gene: TRBJ2-3; v_gene: TRBV7-2; abundance: NA; CDR3aa: CASSLSDGTDTQYF; CDR3nt: TGTGCCAGCAGCTTAAGCGACGGGACAGATACGCAGTATTTT
d_gene: TRBD1; j_gene: TRBJ1-1; v_gene: TRBV7-2; abundance: few; CDR3aa: CASSPDRGQTFF; CDR3nt: TGTGCCAGCAGCCCTGACAGGGGGCAGACTTTCTTT
d_gene: NA; j_gene: TRBJ2-3; v_gene: TRBV7-9; abundance: many; CDR3aa: CASSPKGPDTQYF; CDR3nt: TGTGCCAGCAGCCCGAAGGGTCCAGATACGCAGTATTTT
d_gene: NA; j_gene: TRBJ2-1; v_gene: TRBV28; abundance: NA; CDR3aa: CASTNGYNEQFF; CDR3nt: TGTGCCAGCACAAACGGTTACAATGAGCAGTTCTTC
d_gene: NA; j_gene: TRBJ1-3; v_gene: TRBV7-2; abundance: many; CDR3aa: CASSPRTASPGNTIYF; CDR3nt: TGTGCCAGCAGCCCCCGGACAGCTTCCCCTGGAAACACCATATATTTT
d_gene: NA; j_gene: TRBJ2-3; v_gene: TRBV29-1; abundance: NA; CDR3aa: CSVVGGVADTQYF; CDR3nt: TGCAGCGTTGTTGGCGGGGTGGCAGATACGCAGTATTTT
d_gene: NA; j_gene: TRBJ2-2; v_gene: TRBV7-6; abundance: NA; CDR3aa: CASSLVPSTTGELFF; CDR3nt: TGTGCCAGCAGCTTAGTTCCCAGTACCACCGGGGAGCTGTTTTTT
d_gene: TRBD2; j_gene: TRBJ2-3; v_gene: TRBV4-3; abundance: few; CDR3aa: CASSQGLAGGDTQYF; CDR3nt: TGCGCCAGCAGCCAGGGACTAGCGGGAGGCGATACGCAGTATTTT